This TCR beta chain came from a study of CD8 T cells in ankylosing spondylitis. Making use of molecular barcodes, quantitative 5'-RACE generated TCR beta libraries. MiXCR was run by TCRdb on the 5' RACE reads, yielding one entry per CDR3 protein. The repertoire includes roughly 220,000 distinct CDR3 sequences, approximately 16% of them detected once, and approximately 42% sits in the top ten. This clonotype turned up a few times. Its specificity is unknown. CDR1 and CDR2 from the germline V gene are SGHNT and YYREEE (reference sequence). The CDR3 contains 15 residues. V dropped 4 bases and J dropped 2; count of bases not matched to a gene: 8. Overall study results and limits: Disease-associated clones were reportedly significantly overrepresented in matched ankylosing spondylitis synovial fluid. Typical of ankylosing spondylitis blood, it appeared, was a TCR beta motif of about eight highly homologous variants. Prior work had noted some motif variants in reactive arthritis blood and synovial fluid.

The rearrangement links TRBV5-4 to TRBJ2-5, with 7 bases aligning to TRBD2. The source of this sequence is a male donor with ankylosing spondylitis. The sample taken for sequencing was blood, either unsorted or a sorted T cell fraction (not recorded which). The CDR3 spells CASSLWSGDQETQYF. The CDR3, as DNA: TGTGCCAGCAGCCTATGGAGCGGGGATCAAGAGACCCAGTACTTC.